Listed here is a single T cell receptor (beta chain). The antigen remains undetermined. Via MiXCR, TCRdb re-called the 5' RACE reads, giving one row per CDR3 protein. Counted here are roughly 400,000 distinct CDR3 sequences, approximately 15% occurring once; the ten biggest clones make up roughly 21%. This specimen comes from a study of T-cell memory formation after mild COVID-19. Study at large: Clusters of TCRs were largely donor specific. Overall study results and limits: A subset of responding clones appeared in pre-infection memory, suggesting cross-reactive memory joined. For contracting clones, CD4+ ones sat mainly in CM and EM, CD8+ in EMRA.

This CDR3 has 15 amino acids. The ends were cut back, 1 base at V and 0 bases at J, with 7 bases in the middle. CDR1 and CDR2 (germline): SQVTM, ANQGSEA. Material for sequencing was PBMCs or a T cell subset sorted from them (not recorded which). This chain joins TRBV29-1 and TRBJ2-6, with D possibly TRBD1 on 5 matching bases. The source is a man aged 18-30 years who had mild COVID-19 (a few samples of this study predate the infection). Cell type and time point are not known. The CDR3: CSVEGQTSGANVLTF. CDR3 nucleotides: TGCAGCGTTGAAGGACAGACCTCTGGGGCCAACGTCCTGACTTTC.